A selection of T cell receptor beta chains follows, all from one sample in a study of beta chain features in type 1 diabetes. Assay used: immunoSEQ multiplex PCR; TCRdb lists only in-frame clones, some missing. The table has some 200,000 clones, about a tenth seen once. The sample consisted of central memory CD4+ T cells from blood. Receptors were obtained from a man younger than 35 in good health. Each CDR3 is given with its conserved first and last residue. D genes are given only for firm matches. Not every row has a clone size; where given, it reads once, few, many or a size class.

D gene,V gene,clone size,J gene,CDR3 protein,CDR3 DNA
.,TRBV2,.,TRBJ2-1,CASSRTVQGEQFF,TGTGCCAGCTCCAGGACTGTACAGGGTGAGCAGTTCTTC
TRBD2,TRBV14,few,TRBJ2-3,CASSSRLAGGPVDTQYF,TGTGCCAGCAGCTCCCGACTAGCGGGAGGGCCAGTAGATACGCAGTATTTT
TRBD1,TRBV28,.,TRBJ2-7,CASSSSGTGGYEQYF,TGTGCCAGCAGTTCCTCCGGGACAGGGGGCTACGAGCAGTACTTC
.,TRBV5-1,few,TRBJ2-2,CASSFVSGELFF,TGCGCCAGCAGCTTTGTTTCCGGGGAGCTGTTTTTT
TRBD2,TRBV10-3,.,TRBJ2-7,CAISDTSASYEQYF,TGTGCCATCAGTGACACTAGCGCCTCCTACGAGCAGTACTTC
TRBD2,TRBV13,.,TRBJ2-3,CASSFGTSGRTDTQYF,TGTGCCAGCAGCTTCGGGACTAGCGGGAGGACAGATACGCAGTATTTT
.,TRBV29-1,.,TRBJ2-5,CSGYGSREETQYF,TGCAGCGGATACGGGAGTCGGGAAGAGACCCAGTACTTC
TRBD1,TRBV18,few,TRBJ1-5,CASSRQGNQPQHF,TGTGCCAGCTCACGACAGGGGAATCAGCCCCAGCATTTT
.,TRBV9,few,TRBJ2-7,CASSQDWVGEQYF,TGTGCCAGCAGCCAGGATTGGGTTGGGGAGCAGTACTTC
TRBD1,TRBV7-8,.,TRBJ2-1,CASSLKQGAGEQFF,TGTGCCAGCAGCTTGAAGCAGGGGGCAGGTGAGCAGTTCTTC
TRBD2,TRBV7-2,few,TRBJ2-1,CASSLALAGYNEQFF,TGTGCCAGCAGCTTAGCACTAGCGGGTTACAATGAGCAGTTCTTC
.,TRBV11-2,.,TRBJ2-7,CASRPLTEQYF,TGTGCCAGCAGGCCCTTAACCGAGCAGTACTTC
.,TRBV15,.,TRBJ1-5,CATSREGQGTQPQHF,TGTGCCACCAGCAGAGAAGGACAAGGGACTCAGCCCCAGCATTTT
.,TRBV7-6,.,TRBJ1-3,CASSAGPGGTIYF,TGTGCCAGCAGCGCCGGGCCGGGGGGCACCATATATTTT
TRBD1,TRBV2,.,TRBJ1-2,CASRGTGDRRNTF,TGTGCCAGCAGAGGGACAGGGGATAGAAGAAACACCTTC
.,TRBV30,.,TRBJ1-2,CAWAPGRGGGGYTF,TGTGCCTGGGCCCCGGGGAGGGGTGGTGGTGGCTACACCTTC
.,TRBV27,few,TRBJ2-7,CASSLSLSTSSYEQYF,TGTGCCAGCAGTTTAAGCCTCTCGACGTCCTCCTACGAGCAGTACTTC
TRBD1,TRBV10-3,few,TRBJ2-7,CAISWTGNDEQYF,TGTGCCATCAGTTGGACAGGGAACGACGAGCAGTACTTC
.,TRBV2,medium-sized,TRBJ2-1,CASSVSGDSYNEQFF,TGTGCCAGCAGTGTTTCAGGGGACTCCTACAATGAGCAGTTCTTC
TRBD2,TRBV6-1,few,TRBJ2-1,CASSENPAGAGDEQFF,TGTGCCAGCAGTGAAAATCCAGCGGGAGCAGGCGATGAGCAGTTCTTC